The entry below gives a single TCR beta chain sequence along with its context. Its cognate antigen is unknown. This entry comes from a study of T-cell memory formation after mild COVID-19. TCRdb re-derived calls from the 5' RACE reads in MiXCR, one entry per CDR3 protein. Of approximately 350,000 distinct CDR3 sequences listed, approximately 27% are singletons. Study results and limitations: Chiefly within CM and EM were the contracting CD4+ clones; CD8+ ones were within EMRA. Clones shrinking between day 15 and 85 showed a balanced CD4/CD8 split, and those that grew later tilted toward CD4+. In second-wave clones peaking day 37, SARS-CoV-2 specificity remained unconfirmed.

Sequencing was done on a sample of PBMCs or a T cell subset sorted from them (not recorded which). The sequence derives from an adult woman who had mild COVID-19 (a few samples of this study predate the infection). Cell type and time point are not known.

CDR3 protein: CASSSRTSGSNSEQYF. DNA for the CDR3: TGTGCCAGCAGCTCAAGGACTAGCGGGAGTAATTCGGAGCAGTACTTC. This chain connects TRBV9 to TRBJ2-7; 13 bases align to TRBD2. The CDR3 is 16 amino acids. Trimming cost V 4 bases and J 7 bases; bases outside gene matches: 11. Germline CDR1 SGDLS, CDR2 YYNGEE.